The TCR beta chain described here comes from a study of T cells in localized non-small cell lung cancer (dated by TCRdb to the early 2020s). About the full investigation: The study analyzed T cell repertoires of over 200 early-stage NSCLC patients, comparing tumors and uninvolved tumor-adjacent lungs. A mean age of approximately 70 years was recorded for the NSCLC patients, of whom 120 to 150 were male and 107 were female. The cohort consisted of about 240 treatment-naive NSCLC patients whose localized lung tumors had been resected.

What the work shows at the level of the full study, not this receptor alone: Because of the exploratory design, TCR variables were selected using unadjusted p-values without false-discovery rate correction. Of the top 100 tumor clones, a median of 57 were detected in paired uninvolved adjacent lung; under 35 were also among that lung's top 100. Uninvolved tumor-adjacent lung showed the highest T cell clonality, higher than tumor, which suggests more focused antigenic responses in the uninvolved tumor-adjacent lung. Higher blood T cell density associated with longer overall survival, while higher adjacent-lung clonality associated with shorter survival. Because multi-region tumor sequencing was not done, intratumor heterogeneity could not be ruled out.

Reading the germline V gene gives CDR1 SGHDT and CDR2 YYEEEE. From the cysteine through the phenylalanine, the CDR3 covers 15 amino acids. Kept here is only the CDR3 DNA, which spans 45 bases and is read in frame from base 1. V trim: 0 bases; J trim: 6 bases; unmatched bases: 7. TCR beta CDR3 regions were sequenced from DNA using the immunoSEQ Assay. The original methods were these. To compute T cell density, TCR beta template counts were normalized to usable DNA, which was estimated by amplifying housekeeping genes. Richness was estimated with the preseqR package, extrapolating to 400,000 templates for PBMC samples and 120,000 templates for tissue samples. Clonality was defined as one minus Pielou's evenness. Differential abundance testing on productive amino-acid clonotypes, with a minimum total count of 5 and an alpha of 0.1, was used to identify tissue-enriched TCRs. The Jaccard Index and the Morisita Overlap Index were used to measure repertoire overlap between compartments. GLIPH grouped TCR beta CDR3s together with public tetramer-defined viral CDR3s, and a viral motif had to include at least three viral sequences and also show V-gene enrichment. The clones in this table, taken by TCRdb from immuneACCESS, are in-frame only. Not every clone is retained; where verified, under half of the shortfall comes from an unresolved V gene, and the cause of the rest is unknown. That table supplies the V and J calls and clone size; D and trimming were determined from the DNA. The sample table holds approximately 35,000 clones, of which around 92% were seen once. About 2.2% of the sample belongs to the ten largest clones.

At diagnosis, peripheral blood, uninvolved tumor-adjacent lung and tumor were collected and were preserved as a mix of fresh-frozen and FFPE material. For TCR repertoire profiling, blood samples were analyzed as peripheral blood mononuclear cells. With regard to this clone: Which antigen it targets is not known. No clone much larger than this one lies a single base away; base qualities are absent.

This chain is built from TRBV5-6 and TRBJ2-3; 7 bases in the junction line up with TRBD1. Material: peripheral blood, obtained before any cancer treatment. This TCR derives from a female donor aged 60 or older with stage I lung adenocarcinoma. The sequenced DNA: TGTGCCAGCAGCTTGGCGCAGGGGGTTGGGGATACGCAGTATTTT. Translated, this gives CASSLAQGVGDTQYF.